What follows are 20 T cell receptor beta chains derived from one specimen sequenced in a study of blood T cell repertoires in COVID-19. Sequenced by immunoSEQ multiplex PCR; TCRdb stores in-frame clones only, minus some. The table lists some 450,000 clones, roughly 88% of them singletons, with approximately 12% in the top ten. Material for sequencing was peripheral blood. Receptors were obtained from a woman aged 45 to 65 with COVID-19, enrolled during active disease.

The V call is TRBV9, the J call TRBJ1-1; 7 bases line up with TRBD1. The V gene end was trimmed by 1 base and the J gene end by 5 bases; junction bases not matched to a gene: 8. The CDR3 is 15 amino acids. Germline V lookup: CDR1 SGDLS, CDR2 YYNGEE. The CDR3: CASSVQGVKATEAFF. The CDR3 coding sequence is TGTGCCAGCAGCGTACAGGGGGTGAAGGCGACTGAAGCTTTCTTT.

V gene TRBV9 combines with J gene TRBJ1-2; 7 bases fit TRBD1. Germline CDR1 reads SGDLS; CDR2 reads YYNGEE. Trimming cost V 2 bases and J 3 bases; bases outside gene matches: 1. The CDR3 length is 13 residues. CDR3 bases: TGTGCCAGCAGCGTCGGACAGGACTATGGCTACACCTTC. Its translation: CASSVGQDYGYTF.

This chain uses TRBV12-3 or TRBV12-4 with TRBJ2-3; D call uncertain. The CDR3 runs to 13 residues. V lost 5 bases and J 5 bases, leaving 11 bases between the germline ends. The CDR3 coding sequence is TGTGCCAGCAGTCAAGGAAGAGGAGATACGCAGTATTTT. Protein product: CASSQGRGDTQYF.

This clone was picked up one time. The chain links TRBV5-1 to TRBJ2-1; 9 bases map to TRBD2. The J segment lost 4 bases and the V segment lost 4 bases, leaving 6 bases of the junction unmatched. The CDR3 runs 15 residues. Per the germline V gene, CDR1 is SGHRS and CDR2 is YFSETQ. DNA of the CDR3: TGCGCCAGCAGCGTTAAGCGGGGGGATTACAATGAGCAGTTCTTC. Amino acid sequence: CASSVKRGDYNEQFF.

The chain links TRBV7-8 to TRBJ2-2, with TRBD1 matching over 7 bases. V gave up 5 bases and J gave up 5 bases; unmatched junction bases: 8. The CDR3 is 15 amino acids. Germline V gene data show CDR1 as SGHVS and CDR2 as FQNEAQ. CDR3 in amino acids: CASSPWDSATGELFF. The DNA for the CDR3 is TGTGCCAGCAGCCCTTGGGACAGCGCGACCGGGGAGCTGTTTTTT.

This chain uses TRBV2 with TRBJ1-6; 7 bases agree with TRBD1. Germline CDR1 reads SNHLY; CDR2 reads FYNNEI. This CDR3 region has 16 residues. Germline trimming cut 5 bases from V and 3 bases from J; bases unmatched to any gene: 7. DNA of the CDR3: TGTGCCAGCAGTCCGACGGACAGGCGCTATAATTCACCCCTCCACTTT. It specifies CASSPTDRRYNSPLHF.

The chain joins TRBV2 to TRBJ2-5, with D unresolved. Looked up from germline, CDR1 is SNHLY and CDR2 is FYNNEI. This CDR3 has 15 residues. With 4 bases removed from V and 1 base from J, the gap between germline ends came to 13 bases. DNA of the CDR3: TGTGCCAGCAGTGCAAGGAGCTTCTTCCAAGAGACCCAGTACTTC. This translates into CASSARSFFQETQYF.

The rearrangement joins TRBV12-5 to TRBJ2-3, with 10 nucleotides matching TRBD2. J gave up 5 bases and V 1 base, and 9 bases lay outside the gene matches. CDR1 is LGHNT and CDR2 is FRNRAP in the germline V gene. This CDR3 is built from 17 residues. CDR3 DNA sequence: TGTGCTAGTGGTTTGGACAAAGCGGGGGGGCATAGAGATACGCAGTATTTT. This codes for CASGLDKAGGHRDTQYF.

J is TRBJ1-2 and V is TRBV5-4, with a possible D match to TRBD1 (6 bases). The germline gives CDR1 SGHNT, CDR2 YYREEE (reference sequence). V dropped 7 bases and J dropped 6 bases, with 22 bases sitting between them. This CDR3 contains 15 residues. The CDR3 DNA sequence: TGTGCCAGCCATGGCCCTCCGGGCGGGGGCGATGGCTACACCTTC. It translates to CASHGPPGGGDGYTF.

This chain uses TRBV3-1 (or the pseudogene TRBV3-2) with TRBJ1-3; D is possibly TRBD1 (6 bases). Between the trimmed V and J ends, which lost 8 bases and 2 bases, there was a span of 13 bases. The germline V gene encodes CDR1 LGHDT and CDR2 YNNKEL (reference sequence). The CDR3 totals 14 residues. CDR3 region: CASRREGAGNTIYF. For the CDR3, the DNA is TGTGCCAGCCGCAGAGAGGGGGCTGGAAACACCATATATTTT.

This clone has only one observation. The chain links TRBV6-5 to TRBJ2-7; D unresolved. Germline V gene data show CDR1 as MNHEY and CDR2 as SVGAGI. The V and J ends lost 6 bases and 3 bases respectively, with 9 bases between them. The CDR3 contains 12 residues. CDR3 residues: CASSHLDYEQYF. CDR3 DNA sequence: TGTGCCAGCAGCCACCTAGACTACGAGCAGTACTTC.

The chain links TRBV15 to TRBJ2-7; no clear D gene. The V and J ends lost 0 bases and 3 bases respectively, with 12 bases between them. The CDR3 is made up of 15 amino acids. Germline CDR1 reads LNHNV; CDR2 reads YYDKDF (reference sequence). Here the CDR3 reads CATSRDRGGDYEQYF. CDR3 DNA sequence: TGTGCCACCAGCAGAGATCGCGGCGGAGACTACGAGCAGTACTTC.

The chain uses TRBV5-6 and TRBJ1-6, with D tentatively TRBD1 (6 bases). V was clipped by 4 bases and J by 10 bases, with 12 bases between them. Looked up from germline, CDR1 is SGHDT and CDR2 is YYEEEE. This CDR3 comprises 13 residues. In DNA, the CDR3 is TGTGCCAGCAGCGAACAGGGCGGGTCACCCCTCCACTTT. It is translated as CASSEQGGSPLHF.

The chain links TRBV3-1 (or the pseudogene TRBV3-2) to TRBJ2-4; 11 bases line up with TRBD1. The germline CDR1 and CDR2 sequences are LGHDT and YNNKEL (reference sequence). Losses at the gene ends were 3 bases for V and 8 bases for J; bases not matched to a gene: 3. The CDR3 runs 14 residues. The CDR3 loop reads CASSHGQGADIQYF. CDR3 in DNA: TGTGCCAGCAGCCACGGACAGGGGGCTGACATTCAGTACTTC.

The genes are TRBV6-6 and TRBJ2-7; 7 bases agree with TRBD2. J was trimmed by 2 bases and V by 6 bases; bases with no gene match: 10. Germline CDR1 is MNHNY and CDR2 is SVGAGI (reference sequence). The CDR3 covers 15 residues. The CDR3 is CASRRGEGTAYEQYF. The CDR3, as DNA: TGTGCCAGCAGACGGGGGGAGGGGACCGCCTACGAGCAGTACTTC.

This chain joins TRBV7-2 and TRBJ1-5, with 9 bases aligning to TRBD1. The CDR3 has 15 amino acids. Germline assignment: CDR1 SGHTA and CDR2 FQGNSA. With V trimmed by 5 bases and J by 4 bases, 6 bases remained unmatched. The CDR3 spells CASSLWTGENQPQHF. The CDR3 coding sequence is TGTGCCAGCAGCCTATGGACAGGGGAGAATCAGCCCCAGCATTTT. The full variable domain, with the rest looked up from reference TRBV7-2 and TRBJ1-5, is GAGVSQSPSNKVTEKGKDVELRCDPISGHTALYWYRQSLGQGLEFLIYFQGNSAPDKSGLPSDRFSAERTGGSVSTLTIQRTQQEDSAVYLCASSLWTGENQPQHFGDGTRLSIL.

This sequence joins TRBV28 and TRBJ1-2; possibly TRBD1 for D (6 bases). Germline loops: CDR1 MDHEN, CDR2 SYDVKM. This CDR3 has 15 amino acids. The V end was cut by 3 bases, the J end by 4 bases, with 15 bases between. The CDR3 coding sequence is TGTGCCAGCAGTTTGGGGGATGGGGGCCGCTATGGCTACACCTTC. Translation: CASSLGDGGRYGYTF.

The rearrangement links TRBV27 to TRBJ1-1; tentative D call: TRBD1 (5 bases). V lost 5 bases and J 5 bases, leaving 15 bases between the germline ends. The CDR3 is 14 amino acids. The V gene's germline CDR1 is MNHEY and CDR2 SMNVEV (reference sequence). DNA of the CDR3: TGTGCCAGCAGTCCCGGGGGGGTATGGACTGAAGCTTTCTTT. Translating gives CASSPGGVWTEAFF.

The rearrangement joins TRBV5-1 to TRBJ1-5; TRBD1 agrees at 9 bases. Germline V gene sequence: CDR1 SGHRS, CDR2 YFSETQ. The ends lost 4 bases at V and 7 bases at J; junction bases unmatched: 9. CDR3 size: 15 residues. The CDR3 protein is CASSVLPGQGQPQHF. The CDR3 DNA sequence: TGCGCCAGCAGCGTCCTCCCGGGACAGGGACAGCCCCAGCATTTT.

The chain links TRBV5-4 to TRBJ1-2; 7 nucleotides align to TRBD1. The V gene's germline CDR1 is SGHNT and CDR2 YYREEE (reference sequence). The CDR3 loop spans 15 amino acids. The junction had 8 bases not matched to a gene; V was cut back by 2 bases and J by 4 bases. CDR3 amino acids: CASSFREGAGYGYTF. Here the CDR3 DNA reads TGTGCCAGCAGCTTCCGGGAGGGGGCAGGCTATGGCTACACCTTC.